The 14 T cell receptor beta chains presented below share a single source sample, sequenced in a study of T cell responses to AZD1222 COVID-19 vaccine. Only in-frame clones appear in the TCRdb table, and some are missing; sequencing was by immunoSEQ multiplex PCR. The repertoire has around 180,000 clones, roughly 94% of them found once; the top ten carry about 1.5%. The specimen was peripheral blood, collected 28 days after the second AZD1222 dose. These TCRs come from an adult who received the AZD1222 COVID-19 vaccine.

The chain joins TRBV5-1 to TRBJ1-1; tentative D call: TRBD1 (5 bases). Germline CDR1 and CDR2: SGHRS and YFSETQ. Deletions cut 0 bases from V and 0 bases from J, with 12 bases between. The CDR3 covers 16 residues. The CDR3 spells CASSLEGTGMNTEAFF. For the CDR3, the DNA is TGCGCCAGCAGCTTGGAGGGGACCGGCATGAACACTGAAGCTTTCTTT.

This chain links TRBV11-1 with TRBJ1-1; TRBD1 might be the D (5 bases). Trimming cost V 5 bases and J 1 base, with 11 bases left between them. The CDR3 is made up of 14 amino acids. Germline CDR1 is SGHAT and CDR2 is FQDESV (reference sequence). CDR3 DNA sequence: TGTGCCAGCAGCGCGTTCGGGGGGAACACTGAAGCTTTCTTT. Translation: CASSAFGGNTEAFF.

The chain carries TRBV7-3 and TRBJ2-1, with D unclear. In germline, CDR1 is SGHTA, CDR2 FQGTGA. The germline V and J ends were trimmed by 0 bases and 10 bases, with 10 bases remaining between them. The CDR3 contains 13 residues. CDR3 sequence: CASSLTIHGEQFF. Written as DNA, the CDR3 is TGTGCCAGCAGCTTAACAATCCATGGGGAGCAGTTCTTC.

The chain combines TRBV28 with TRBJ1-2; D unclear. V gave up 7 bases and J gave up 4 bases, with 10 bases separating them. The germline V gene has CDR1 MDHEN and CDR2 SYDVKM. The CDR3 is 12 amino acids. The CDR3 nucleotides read TGTGCCAGCAAAGATCCCGGCTATGGCTACACCTTC. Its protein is CASKDPGYGYTF.

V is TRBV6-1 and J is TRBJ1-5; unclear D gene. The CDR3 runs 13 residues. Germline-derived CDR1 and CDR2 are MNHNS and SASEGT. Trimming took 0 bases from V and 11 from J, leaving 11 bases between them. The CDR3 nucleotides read TGTGCCAGCAGTGAAGCTTACGGTACATCCCAGCATTTT. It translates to CASSEAYGTSQHF.

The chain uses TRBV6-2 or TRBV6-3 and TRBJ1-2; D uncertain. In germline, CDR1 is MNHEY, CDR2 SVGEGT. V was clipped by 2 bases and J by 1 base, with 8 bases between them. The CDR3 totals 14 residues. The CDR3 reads CASSYPLFNYGYTF. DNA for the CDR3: TGTGCCAGCAGTTACCCGCTTTTTAACTATGGCTACACCTTC.

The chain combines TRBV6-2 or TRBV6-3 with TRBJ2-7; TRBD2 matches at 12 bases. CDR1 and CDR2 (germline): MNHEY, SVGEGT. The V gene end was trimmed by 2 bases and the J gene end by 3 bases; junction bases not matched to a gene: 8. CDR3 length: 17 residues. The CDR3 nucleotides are TGTGCCAGCAGTTACCAGGGGCTAGCGGGGGGGAACTACGAGCAGTACTTC. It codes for CASSYQGLAGGNYEQYF.

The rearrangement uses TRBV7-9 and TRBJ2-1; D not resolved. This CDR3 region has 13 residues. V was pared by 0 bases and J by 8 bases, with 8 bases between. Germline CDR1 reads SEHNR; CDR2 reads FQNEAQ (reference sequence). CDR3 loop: CASSLALEDEQFF. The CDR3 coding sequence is TGTGCCAGCAGCTTAGCACTCGAGGATGAGCAGTTCTTC.

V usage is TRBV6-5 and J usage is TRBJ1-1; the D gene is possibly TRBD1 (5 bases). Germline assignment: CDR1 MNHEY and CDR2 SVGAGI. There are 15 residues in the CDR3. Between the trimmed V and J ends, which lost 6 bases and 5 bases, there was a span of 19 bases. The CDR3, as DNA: TGTGCCAGCAGCAGCGATGGGGGAGGGAGAACTGAAGCTTTCTTT. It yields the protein CASSSDGGGRTEAFF.

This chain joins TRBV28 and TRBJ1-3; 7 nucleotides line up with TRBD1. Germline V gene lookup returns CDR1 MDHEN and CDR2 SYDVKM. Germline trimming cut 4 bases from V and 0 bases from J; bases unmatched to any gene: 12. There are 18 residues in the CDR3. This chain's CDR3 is CASSSHSRQGPSGNTIYF. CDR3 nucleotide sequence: TGTGCCAGCAGTTCACATTCCCGACAGGGACCCTCTGGAAACACCATATATTTT.

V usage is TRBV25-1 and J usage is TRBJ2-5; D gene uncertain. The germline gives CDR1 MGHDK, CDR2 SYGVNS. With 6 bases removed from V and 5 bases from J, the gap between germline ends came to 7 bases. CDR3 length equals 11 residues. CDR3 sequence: CASRGLETQYF. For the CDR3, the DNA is TGTGCCAGCAGGGGCTTGGAGACCCAGTACTTC.

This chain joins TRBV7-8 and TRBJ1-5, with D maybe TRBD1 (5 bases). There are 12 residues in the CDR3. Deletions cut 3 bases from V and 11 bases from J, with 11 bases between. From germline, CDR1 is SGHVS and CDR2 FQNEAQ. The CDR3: CASSFIGETQHF. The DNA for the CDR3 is TGTGCCAGCAGCTTTATAGGGGAGACCCAGCATTTT.

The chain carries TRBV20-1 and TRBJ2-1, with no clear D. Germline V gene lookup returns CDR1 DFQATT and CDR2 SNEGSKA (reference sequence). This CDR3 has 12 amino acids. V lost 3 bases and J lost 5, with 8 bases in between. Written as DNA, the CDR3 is TGCAGTGCTAGTTATCGGAACAATGAGCAGTTCTTC. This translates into CSASYRNNEQFF.

The CDR3 protein is CASSFQDRHYGYTF. For the CDR3, the DNA is TGTGCCAGCAGTTTCCAAGACAGACACTATGGCTACACCTTC. The rearrangement links TRBV28 to TRBJ1-2, with D possibly being TRBD1 (5 bases). V was shortened by 3 bases and J by 3 bases, with 11 bases between the two germline ends. Germline lookup yields CDR1 MDHEN and CDR2 SYDVKM. The CDR3 covers 14 residues.